This passage covers 22 T cell receptor beta chains from one sample sequenced in a study of tumor-infiltrating lymphocytes in primary liver carcinoma. From approximately 20-30 mg of unsorted bulk tissue, DNA and RNA were co-extracted together. TCR beta cDNA was reverse-transcribed from around 0.55 ug of total RNA. The reaction used a constant-region primer and ProtoScript II reverse transcriptase. Generation of the TCR beta libraries relied on three nested multiplex PCR rounds using slightly modified ARM-PCR. A C-beta reverse primer was combined with TRBV1-TRBV30 forward primers in the first two PCR rounds, and each round had about 10 cycles. TCRdb reanalysed the multiplex PCR reads using MiXCR and keeps one entry per CDR3 protein. The table records 99,000 or so distinct CDR3 sequences, about three quarters of them present only once. Sequenced sample: liver tumor tissue from sampling region 5. Stated subset: tumor region T5, tumor centre. All receptors derive from a woman in her sixties or seventies with primary liver carcinoma and hepatitis B virus infection.

This clonotype was picked up a small number of times. Possible read error: a much larger clone is one base away. The chain couples TRBV7-9 to TRBJ1-1; D is perhaps TRBD1 (6 bases). This CDR3 comprises 13 residues. Trimming removed 3 bases at V and 6 bases at J, with 11 bases between. CDR1 and CDR2 from the germline V gene are SEHNR and FQNEAQ (reference sequence). The CDR3 loop is CASSLGGAAEAFF. As DNA, the CDR3 is TGTGCCAGCAGCTTGGGGGGCGCGGCTGAAGCTTTCTTT.

This clonotype was counted at least ten times. The rearrangement uses TRBV12-5 and TRBJ2-7; 7 bases are shared with TRBD2. The germline V gene encodes CDR1 LGHNT and CDR2 FRNRAP. The junction had 14 bases not matched to a gene; V was cut back by 5 bases and J by 1 base. The CDR3 covers 17 residues. As DNA, the CDR3 is TGTGCTAGTGGTCTCATTCCCCTAGGCGGGGGTTCCTACGAGCAGTACTTC. Residues: CASGLIPLGGGSYEQYF. The variable domain in full, completed from reference TRBV12-5 and TRBJ2-7, reads DARVTQTPRHKVTEMGQEVTMRCQPILGHNTVFWYRQTMMQGLELLAYFRNRAPLDDSGMPKDRFSAEMPDATLATLKIQPSEPRDSAVYFCASGLIPLGGGSYEQYFGPGTRLTVT.

V is TRBV12-3 or TRBV12-4 and J is TRBJ1-1; D uncertain. V shed 7 bases and J shed 0 bases, with 6 bases lying between them. The CDR3 is made up of 12 amino acids. The CDR3: CASMLVNTEAFF. The CDR3 region has the DNA TGTGCCAGCATGCTAGTGAACACTGAAGCTTTCTTT.

This sequence joins TRBV15 and TRBJ2-7, with D maybe TRBD1 (6 bases). The CDR3 has 13 amino acids. The ends were cut back, 3 bases at V and 3 bases at J, with 9 bases in the middle. CDR1 is LNHNV and CDR2 is YYDKDF in the germline V gene (reference sequence). The CDR3 region is CATSRDSYYEQYF. CDR3 nucleotides: TGTGCCACCAGCAGGGACAGCTACTACGAGCAGTACTTC.

This clonotype was observed many times. This chain joins TRBV6-6 and TRBJ1-1; 8 bases are shared with TRBD1. This CDR3 comprises 16 residues. After removal of 4 bases from V and 6 bases from J, the junction contained 13 bases not matched to a gene. Looked up from germline, CDR1 is MNHNY and CDR2 is SVGAGI (reference sequence). CDR3 amino acids: CASSSFGTGGGPEAFF. CDR3 nucleotide sequence: TGTGCCAGCAGTTCTTTCGGTACAGGGGGGGGACCTGAAGCTTTCTTT.

This clonotype was counted only a few times. The V call is TRBV5-1, the J call TRBJ2-3, with 12 bases lining up with TRBD2. The CDR3 totals 16 residues. Germline V lookup: CDR1 SGHRS, CDR2 YFSETQ. Trimming removed 4 bases from V and 2 bases from J; junction bases left unmatched: 5. CDR3 DNA sequence: TGCGCCAGCAGCCCCGGACTAGCGGGGCCCACAGATACGCAGTATTTT. Protein sequence: CASSPGLAGPTDTQYF.

Of note for this clonotype: Just one base apart from a much larger clone, this may be a read error. The rearrangement joins TRBV29-1 to TRBJ2-5; no clear D. Looked up from germline, CDR1 is SQVTM and CDR2 is ANQGSEA. The CDR3 loop spans 13 amino acids. The CDR3 loop is CSVQTAFQVTQYF. The CDR3 region has the DNA TGCAGCGTTCAAACAGCTTTCCAAGTGACCCAGTACTTC. Full variable domain (remainder filled in from reference TRBV29-1 and TRBJ2-5): SAVISQKPSRDICQRGTSLTIQCQVDSQVTMMFWYRQQPGQSLTLIATANQGSEATYESGFVIDKFPISRPNLTFSTLTVSNMSPEDSSIYLCSVQTAFQVTQYFGPGTRLLVL.

Notes on this clonotype: Its ends do not fully match the called genes, so a read error is possible. CDR3 region: CTSSLGAQAIF. The CDR3 coding sequence is TGTACCAGCAGTCTAGGAGCTCAAGCTATCTTT. The V and J genes are TRBV12-3 or TRBV12-4 and TRBJ1-1; unclear D gene. The CDR3 sequence is 11 residues long.

On this clonotype: A single base separates this from a much larger clone, so it may be a read error. The gene calls are TRBV30 and TRBJ1-5; D is unresolved. The CDR3 spans 13 residues. The germline gives CDR1 GTSNPN, CDR2 SVGIG (reference sequence). CDR3 region: CACSESSNQPQHF. In DNA, the CDR3 is TGTGCCTGCAGTGAATCTAGCAATCAGCCCCAGCATTTT.

This clonotype was detected many times. The chain recombines TRBV6-2 or TRBV6-3 with TRBJ2-1, with D perhaps matching TRBD2 (6 bases). This CDR3 region has 14 residues. The V and J ends lost 3 bases and 6 bases respectively, with 12 bases between them. Per the germline V gene, CDR1 is MNHEY and CDR2 is SVGEGT. CDR3 DNA: TGTGCCAGCAGTTATGACGGGAGCTTCAATGAGCAGTTCTTC. It is translated as CASSYDGSFNEQFF.

This clonotype was detected ten times or more. This rearrangement joins TRBV7-9 to TRBJ2-7; TRBD1 aligns across 7 bases. The CDR3 runs to 14 residues. V dropped 5 bases and J dropped 2; count of bases not matched to a gene: 6. Germline CDR1 SEHNR, CDR2 FQNEAQ (reference sequence). CDR3 nucleotides: TGTGCCAGCAGCCTTGGACAGGAGCCCTACGAGCAGTACTTC. It yields the protein CASSLGQEPYEQYF.

By proportion, this clonotype is medium-sized. The gene calls are TRBV11-2 and TRBJ2-1; 7 bases map to TRBD1. The V gene end was trimmed by 5 bases and the J gene end by 4 bases; junction bases not matched to a gene: 8. Germline CDR1 reads SGHAT; CDR2 reads FQNNGV. The CDR3 is made up of 15 amino acids. The CDR3 DNA reads as TGTGCCAGCAGCCAACCGGGACAGAAATACAATGAGCAGTTCTTC. As protein: CASSQPGQKYNEQFF.

Ten or more counts support this clonotype. The chain couples TRBV5-1 to TRBJ2-5; D is undetermined. The CDR3 has 12 residues. Trimming took off 1 base at V and 4 bases at J, with 5 bases between the two ends. Germline values: CDR1 SGHRS, CDR2 YFSETQ. CDR3: CASSLTSETQYF. CDR3 coding DNA: TGCGCCAGCAGCTTGACTTCAGAGACCCAGTACTTC.

For this clonotype: At one end, the junction sequence differs from germline, possibly due to a read error. The chain joins TRBV6-4 to TRBJ2-2, with 7 nucleotides matching TRBD1. The germline gives CDR1 MRHNA, CDR2 SNTAGT. The CDR3 totals 13 residues. CDR3 loop: CASGTGATGEQFF. The CDR3 DNA reads as TGTGCCAGCGGTACAGGGGCCACCGGGGAGCAGTTTTTT.

Of note for this clonotype: A much bigger clone sits one base away, suggesting this may be a read error. J is TRBJ2-5 and V is TRBV5-1; 12 bases are a match to TRBD2. This CDR3 is built from 16 residues. Germline CDR1 SGHRS, CDR2 YFSETQ. The CDR3 region has the DNA TGCGCCAGCAGCACAATTAAGACTAGCGGGAGTGAGACCCACTACTTC. Its protein product is CASSTIKTSGSETHYF.

Turning to this clonotype: A junction boundary mismatches the germline segment, possibly from a read error. The chain joins TRBV28 to TRBJ2-7, with 8 bases identical to TRBD2. CDR1 is MDHEN and CDR2 is SYDVKM in the germline V gene. The CDR3 is made up of 15 amino acids. CDR3 residues: CVSRPGLAGEYEQYF. The CDR3, as DNA: TGTGTCAGCAGACCAGGACTAGCCGGAGAGTACGAGCAGTACTTC.

This clonotype came up many times. The V and J genes are TRBV2 and TRBJ1-6; D uncertain. V was trimmed by 1 base and J by 10 bases, leaving 8 bases between them. The CDR3 is made up of 13 amino acids. Germline CDR1 SNHLY, CDR2 FYNNEI. CDR3 in DNA: TGTGCCAGCAGTGAAGGGAGATCCTCACCCCTCCACTTT. This codes for CASSEGRSSPLHF.

At least ten counts were recorded for this clonotype. The chain is built from TRBV10-3 and TRBJ2-2; D ambiguous. The germline V gene has CDR1 ENHRY and CDR2 SYGVKD. V was trimmed by 1 base and J by 2 bases, leaving 5 bases between them. The CDR3 runs to 14 residues. CDR3 sequence: CAISEFINTGELFF. Written as DNA, the CDR3 is TGTGCCATCAGTGAGTTTATAAACACCGGGGAGCTGTTTTTT.

This clonotype was picked up many times. The chain recombines TRBV20-1 with TRBJ2-3; TRBD2 agrees at 12 bases. This CDR3 is built from 17 residues. Unmatched junction bases numbered 7, after V lost 0 bases and J lost 3 bases. Germline V gene data show CDR1 as DFQATT and CDR2 as SNEGSKA (reference sequence). The CDR3 DNA sequence: TGCAGTGCTAGAGATGCGACTAGCGGGAGTATAACAGATACGCAGTATTTT. Protein: CSARDATSGSITDTQYF.

A remark on this clonotype: A much bigger clone sits one base away, suggesting this may be a read error. This is likely a read error, given that the CDR3 carries no conserved phenylalanine or tryptophan at its end. DNA of the CDR3: TGTGCCAGCAGTGAACCGAAACCGGGGGGCAATCAGCCCCAGCATTCT. Translation: CASSEPKPGGNQPQHS. This sequence joins TRBV28 and TRBJ1-5; weak D call: TRBD1 (5 bases). CDR1 is MDHEN, CDR2 SYDVKM, per germline. Trimming removed 5 bases from V and 2 bases from J, with 16 bases in between. The CDR3 is 16 amino acids.

A remark on this clonotype: A much more abundant neighbour one base away suggests this may be a read error. Likely a read error: the CDR3 ends without its conserved phenylalanine or tryptophan. The chain employs TRBV24-1 and TRBJ1-2; 7 positions match TRBD1. V lost 2 bases and J lost 8; bases outside the gene matches: 10. This CDR3 contains 15 residues. Germline-derived CDR1 and CDR2 are KGHDR and SFDVKD. The CDR3 here is CATSDSARTGDGYTL. The CDR3 DNA is TGTGCCACCAGTGATTCGGCCCGGACAGGTGACGGCTACACCTTA.

In regard to this clonotype: The junction does not match germline at one end; this may be a read error. The chain links TRBV11-2 to TRBJ2-2; 10 bases match TRBD1. The CDR3 loop spans 16 amino acids. The germline gives CDR1 SGHAT, CDR2 FQNNGV. The CDR3 DNA reads as TGTGCCAGCTGCTTACCCGGACAGGGGGATACCGGGGAGCTGTTTTTT. Amino acid sequence: CASCLPGQGDTGELFF.